This TCR beta chain was sequenced during a study of CD8 T cells in Susac syndrome. V shed 10 bases and J shed 6 bases, with 25 bases lying between them. This CDR3 is built from 15 residues. Germline CDR1 SNHLY, CDR2 FYNNEI. Random hexamers were used to reverse transcribe an amount of roughly 0.45 to 1 ug RNA. The CDR3 of TCR beta was amplified by immunoSEQ multiplex PCR across 54 Vbeta and 13 Jbeta. TCRdb re-called the immunoSEQ multiplex PCR reads with MiXCR, one entry per CDR3 protein. The table includes 300,000 to 350,000 distinct CDR3 sequences, about 90% detected once. Specimen: CD4+ T cells from PBMCs. The chain has TRBV2 and TRBJ2-7; TRBD2 might be the D (7 bases). This sequence was found in a human donor with multiple sclerosis. The CDR3 bases are TGTGCCACCATCCAGGGCGGGGGCCGAGCCGGCGAGCAGTACTTC. It encodes CATIQGGGRAGEQYF.